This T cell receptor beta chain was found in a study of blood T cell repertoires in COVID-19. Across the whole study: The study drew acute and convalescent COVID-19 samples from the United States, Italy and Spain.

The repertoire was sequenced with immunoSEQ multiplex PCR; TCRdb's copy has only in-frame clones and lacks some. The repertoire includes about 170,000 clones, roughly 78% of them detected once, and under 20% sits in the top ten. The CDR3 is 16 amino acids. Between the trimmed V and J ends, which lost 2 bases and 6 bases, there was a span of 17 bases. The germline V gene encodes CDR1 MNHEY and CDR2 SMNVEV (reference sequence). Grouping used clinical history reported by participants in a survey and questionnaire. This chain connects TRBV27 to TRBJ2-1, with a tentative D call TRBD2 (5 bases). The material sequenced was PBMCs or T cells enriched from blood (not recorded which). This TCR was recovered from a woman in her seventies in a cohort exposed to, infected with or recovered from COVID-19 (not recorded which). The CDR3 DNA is TGTGCCAGCAGTTTAGAAAGCGGCCACGACCGCAATGAGCAGTTCTTC. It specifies CASSLESGHDRNEQFF.